This T cell receptor beta chain is drawn from a study of blood T cell repertoires in COVID-19. Study at large: PBMCs, B-cell-depleted T cells, or T cells were the source of the cDNA or gDNA that made up the material.

Recruitment covered roughly 22 US areas and drew participants whose ages spanned roughly 18 to 100 years. V lost 3 bases and J 3 bases, leaving 14 bases between the germline ends. Germline V lookup: CDR1 GTSNPN, CDR2 SVGIG (reference sequence). The CDR3 totals 14 residues. TCRdb's copy holds only in-frame clones and misses some; the assay was immunoSEQ multiplex PCR. The repertoire has about 270,000 clones, 88% of them found once; the top ten carry 0.75% to 1%. The source material was PBMCs or T cells enriched from blood (not recorded which). The sequence derives from a woman aged 25 to 39 who had recovered from COVID-19. The chain carries TRBV30 and TRBJ1-1; the D is unclear. Here the CDR3 DNA reads TGTGCCTGGAGGATCCCGATAGACTACACTGAAGCTTTCTTT. As protein: CAWRIPIDYTEAFF. Using reference TRBV30 and TRBJ1-1 for the parts outside the CDR3, the full variable domain is SQTIHQWPATLVQPVGSPLSLECTVEGTSNPNLYWYRQAAGRGLQLLFYSVGIGQISSEVPQNLSASRPQDRQFILSSKKLLLSDSGFYLCAWRIPIDYTEAFFGQGTRLTVV.